This T cell receptor beta chain was obtained from a study of blood T cell repertoires in COVID-19. V lost 4 bases to trimming and J lost 7 bases, with 10 bases between them. The germline V gene has CDR1 GTSNPN and CDR2 SVGIG (reference sequence). This CDR3 is built from 11 residues. The assay was immunoSEQ multiplex PCR, and TCRdb's table has in-frame clones only and misses some. There are 300,000 to 400,000 clones in the sample; 65% to 85% occur only once, and 2.5% to 3.5% lies in the top ten. The chain carries TRBV30 and TRBJ1-1, with D uncertain. This receptor was obtained from a man aged 25 to 45 with active or convalescent COVID-19. The specimen sequenced was peripheral blood. CDR3 DNA: TGTGCCTGGATGGGCGGGTTTGAAGCTTTCTTT. It codes for CAWMGGFEAFF.